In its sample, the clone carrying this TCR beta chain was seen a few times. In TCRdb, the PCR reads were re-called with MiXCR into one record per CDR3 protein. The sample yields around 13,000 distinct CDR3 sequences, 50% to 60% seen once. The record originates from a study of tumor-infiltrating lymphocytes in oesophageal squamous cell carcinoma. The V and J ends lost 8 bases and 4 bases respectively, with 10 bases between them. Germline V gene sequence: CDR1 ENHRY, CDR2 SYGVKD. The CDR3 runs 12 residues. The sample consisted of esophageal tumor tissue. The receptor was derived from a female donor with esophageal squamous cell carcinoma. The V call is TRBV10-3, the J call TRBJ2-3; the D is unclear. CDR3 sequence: CAIGPAPDTQYF. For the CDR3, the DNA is TGTGCCATCGGGCCTGCTCCAGATACGCAGTATTTT.